This paragraph covers one TCR beta chain sequence. The antigen is not known. The record originates from a study of T-cell reconstitution after alpha-beta-depleted transplantation in children. General study results and limits: A year post-transplant, T-cell counts and diversity derived mostly from newly produced T cells. Approximately two months post-transplant, alpha-beta T cells reportedly originated from several hundred expanded graft clones. Some patients showed high day-60 TCRbeta diversity, which derived from surviving recipient T cells and thymic progenitors.

Unique molecular identifiers tagged the TCRbeta library. TCRdb reprocessed the PCR reads with MiXCR, giving one entry per CDR3 protein. Found here are 500,000 to 750,000 distinct CDR3 sequences, over 20% of them singletons; the top ten hold less than 40%. Trimming pared 5 bases from V and 6 bases from J, leaving 11 bases between. Germline V gives CDR1 MDHEN, CDR2 SYDVKM. The CDR3 extends over 13 amino acids. This specimen was PBMCs, taken before TCRalphabeta/CD19-depleted stem cell transplant. This TCR was recovered from a boy in the first two years of life with Wiskott-Aldrich syndrome, due to receive a stem cell transplant. This sequence joins TRBV28 and TRBJ1-5, with D perhaps matching TRBD1 (5 bases). DNA for the CDR3: TGTGCCAGCAGTGAGCCAGGGATTCAGCCCCAGCATTTT. It translates to CASSEPGIQPQHF.